The 13 T cell receptor beta chains in this list originate from one sample, sequenced in a study of T cells after yellow fever vaccination. One entry per CDR3 protein, called by TCRdb with MiXCR from the 5' RACE reads. The profile shows 350,000 or so distinct CDR3 sequences, roughly 8.3% of them singletons. The starting material was PBMCs, obtained roughly 46 days after the first yellow fever vaccination. The receptors shown here come from a man aged 18 to 29 who received the YFV17D yellow fever vaccine.

The chain is built from TRBV24-1 and TRBJ2-1; TRBD1 matches 8 bases. Germline V gene sequence: CDR1 KGHDR, CDR2 SFDVKD. The CDR3 has 15 amino acids. Trimming at V came to 2 bases and at J to 7 bases, leaving 6 bases not matched to a gene. The DNA of the CDR3 is TGTGCCACCAGTGATTATCAGGGGGCGATGAATGAGCAGTTCTTC. Protein product: CATSDYQGAMNEQFF.

The chain combines TRBV12-3 or TRBV12-4 with TRBJ2-5; D tentatively fits TRBD1 or TRBD2 (6 bases each). V lost 1 base to trimming and J lost 4 bases, with 10 bases between them. The CDR3 consists of 14 residues. As DNA, the CDR3 is TGTGCCAGCAGTTTAGTGGGGGGCCGAGAGACCCAGTACTTC. Protein product: CASSLVGGRETQYF.

This clonotype was picked up a small number of times. The rearrangement joins TRBV12-3 or TRBV12-4 to TRBJ1-1; TRBD1 aligns across 8 bases. V lost 6 bases and J lost 6; bases outside the gene matches: 9. The CDR3 is 14 amino acids. The CDR3 region has the DNA TGTGCCAGCAGGGGGACAGGAGGTGGCTCTGAAGCTTTCTTT. Translated: CASRGTGGGSEAFF.

This chain connects TRBV10-3 to TRBJ1-5, with 7 nucleotides matching TRBD1. V lost 4 bases and J lost 4; bases outside the gene matches: 7. Germline V gene sequence: CDR1 ENHRY, CDR2 SYGVKD. The CDR3 covers 15 residues. The CDR3 DNA is TGTGCCATCAGTGGGCAAGGGGGCCCGAATCAGCCCCAGCATTTT. Its protein product is CAISGQGGPNQPQHF.

The chain is built from TRBV7-2 and TRBJ2-5; a weak D match, TRBD2 (5 bases). Trimming removed 4 bases at V and 0 bases at J, with 9 bases between. CDR1 is SGHTA and CDR2 is FQGNSA in the germline V gene. This CDR3 has 14 residues. CDR3 amino acids: CASSWTRDQETQYF. The CDR3 DNA follows: TGTGCCAGCAGCTGGACGAGGGACCAAGAGACCCAGTACTTC. Together with reference TRBV7-2 and TRBJ2-5, the CDR3 gives the full variable domain: GAGVSQSPSNKVTEKGKDVELRCDPISGHTALYWYRQSLGQGLEFLIYFQGNSAPDKSGLPSDRFSAERTGGSVSTLTIQRTQQEDSAVYLCASSWTRDQETQYFGPGTRLLVL.

The chain combines TRBV7-8 with TRBJ2-1, with D possibly TRBD2 on 6 matching bases. The ends were cut back, 5 bases at V and 5 bases at J, with 16 bases in the middle. This CDR3 is 15 amino acids long. Germline-derived CDR1 and CDR2 are SGHVS and FQNEAQ. The CDR3 reads CASSRWWGENNEQFF. The CDR3, as DNA: TGTGCCAGCAGCCGGTGGTGGGGGGAGAACAATGAGCAGTTCTTC.

The V call is TRBV4-3, the J call TRBJ2-1; D is uncertain. V was shortened by 0 bases and J by 2 bases, with 14 bases between the two germline ends. Germline V gene sequence: CDR1 LGHNA, CDR2 YSLEER. The CDR3 runs to 17 residues. This CDR3 reads CASSQDYRGRTYNEQFF. CDR3 nucleotide sequence: TGCGCCAGCAGCCAAGATTATAGAGGACGGACCTACAATGAGCAGTTCTTC.

This rearrangement joins TRBV5-6 to TRBJ1-2; weak D call: TRBD1 (5 bases). Germline values: CDR1 SGHDT, CDR2 YYEEEE. V lost 0 bases and J lost 7, with 10 bases in between. CDR3 length: 13 amino acids. CDR3 in DNA: TGTGCCAGCAGCTTGGCCAATGGGGCTGGCTACACCTTC. Its translation: CASSLANGAGYTF.

The rearrangement joins TRBV5-1 to TRBJ1-5, with D possibly matching TRBD1 (6 bases). V lost 3 bases, J lost 11 bases, and 21 bases lay in between. The V gene's germline CDR1 is SGHRS and CDR2 YFSETQ. The CDR3 totals 15 residues. The CDR3 DNA reads TGCGCCAGCAGCTGGGGGCAGGGCCTTGATTCGGCCCAGCATTTT. Its translation: CASSWGQGLDSAQHF.

Remarks on this clonotype: One junction end disagrees with the germline gene, perhaps due to a read error. V is TRBV3-1 and J is TRBJ1-3; D unclear. The CDR3 is 13 residues long. Germline V CDR1 and CDR2: LGHDT, YNNKEL (reference sequence). The CDR3 sequence is CTSSQDSGNTIYF. CDR3 in DNA: TGTACCAGCAGCCAGGACTCTGGAAACACCATATATTTT.

This clonotype was recorded at least ten times. The chain employs TRBV12-3 or TRBV12-4 and TRBJ2-1, with D maybe TRBD2 (7 bases). V was shortened by 8 bases and J by 6 bases, with 17 bases between the two germline ends. This CDR3 is built from 14 residues. CDR3 nucleotide sequence: TGTGCCAGCGCCGCGGGGCGGGGGCCCAATGAGCAGTTCTTC. It translates to CASAAGRGPNEQFF.

J is TRBJ2-1 and V is TRBV7-2; D may be TRBD2 (6 bases). CDR3 size: 13 residues. The germline V gene encodes CDR1 SGHTA and CDR2 FQGNSA. The germline V and J ends were trimmed by 7 bases and 4 bases, with 11 bases remaining between them. The CDR3 DNA is TGTGCCAGCACTAGCGCCTTATACAATGAGCAGTTCTTC. Its translation is CASTSALYNEQFF.

This clonotype has a count of ten or more. This chain connects TRBV3-1 to TRBJ1-1; D not certain. The germline gives CDR1 LGHDT, CDR2 YNNKEL (reference sequence). The CDR3 has 14 amino acids. Trimming cost V 3 bases and J 2 bases, with 10 bases left between them. CDR3 nucleotides: TGTGCCAGCAGCCAGAACGGAGTAAACACTGAAGCTTTCTTT. This encodes CASSQNGVNTEAFF. The complete variable domain, with remaining parts taken from reference TRBV3-1 and TRBJ1-1, reads DTAVSQTPKYLVTQMGNDKSIKCEQNLGHDTMYWYKQDSKKFLKIMFSYNNKELIINETVPNRFSPKSPDKAHLNLHINSLELGDSAVYFCASSQNGVNTEAFFGQGTRLTVV.